The 5 T cell receptor beta chains listed next were all sequenced from one sample in a study of T cell repertoires in cytomegalovirus infection. MiXCR, applied by TCRdb to the reads, yields one record per CDR3 protein. This table holds a few hundred thousand distinct CDR3 sequences, 18% found once. What was sequenced was PBMCs. These receptors all come from a human donor in good health (CMV status not recorded). Some clones in this sample may be carry-over from other donors' samples.

V is TRBV2 and J is TRBJ2-1, with D perhaps being TRBD1 or TRBD2 (5 bases each). CDR3 length: 16 amino acids. Trimming removed 4 bases at V and 0 bases at J, with 13 bases between. Germline V gives CDR1 SNHLY, CDR2 FYNNEI. DNA of the CDR3: TGTGCCAGCAGTGGGGTCGGGACCCTCTCCTACAATGAGCAGTTCTTC. Protein: CASSGVGTLSYNEQFF.

The chain recombines TRBV27 with TRBJ1-2, with D unclear. The CDR3 consists of 12 residues. V shed 8 bases and J shed 8 bases, with 15 bases lying between them. Germline CDR1 MNHEY, CDR2 SMNVEV (reference sequence). In DNA, the CDR3 is TGTGCCAGCTCAACGGGAGGTCAAGGCTACACCTTC. It is translated as CASSTGGQGYTF.

This clonotype was seen repeatedly, ten times or more. The chain joins TRBV7-2 to TRBJ2-1; weak D call: TRBD2 (6 bases). Trimming pared 0 bases from V and 2 bases from J, leaving 11 bases between. Germline values: CDR1 SGHTA, CDR2 FQGNSA. The CDR3 is made up of 16 amino acids. CDR3 nucleotides: TGTGCCAGCAGCTTAGCGGTAGCGGCGACCTACAATGAGCAGTTCTTC. Translated: CASSLAVAATYNEQFF.

This clonotype was picked up a small number of times. The chain carries TRBV6-2 or TRBV6-3 and TRBJ2-1, with a possible D match to TRBD2 (5 bases). The V gene's germline CDR1 is MNHEY and CDR2 SVGEGT. The CDR3 consists of 14 residues. Trimming left V 8 bases short and J 2 bases short, with 13 bases between. This CDR3 reads CASLPRGPYNEQFF. CDR3 DNA: TGTGCCAGCCTCCCCCGAGGGCCCTACAATGAGCAGTTCTTC.

This clonotype was observed a few times. The V and J genes are TRBV7-2 and TRBJ2-7; D is perhaps TRBD1 or TRBD2 (5 bases each). Germline assignment: CDR1 SGHTA and CDR2 FQGNSA. The CDR3 sequence is 15 residues long. V was trimmed by 1 base and J by 2 bases, leaving 12 bases between them. CDR3 nucleotide sequence: TGTGCCAGCAGCTTAGGTACCGGGACGCCCTACGAGCAGTACTTC. Residues: CASSLGTGTPYEQYF.